This TCR beta chain was captured by sequencing in a study of blood T cell repertoires in COVID-19. About the research overall: The samples span acute and convalescent COVID-19 from the United States, Italy and Spain. PBMCs, B-cell-depleted T cells, or T cells provided the cDNA or gDNA that made up the material.

Per the germline V gene, CDR1 is SGHAT and CDR2 is FQDESV (reference sequence). This CDR3 has 16 residues. The V and J ends lost 2 bases and 5 bases, in that order; junction bases with no gene match: 6. Methods used by the authors: Reference gene primer amplification yielded estimated nucleated cell counts. Sequenced by immunoSEQ multiplex PCR; TCRdb stores in-frame clones only, minus some. For V, J and clone size, that table is used; D and trimming come from the DNA. The sample carries 200,000 to 250,000 clones, approximately 80% recorded once. The sample taken for sequencing was peripheral blood. The rearrangement joins TRBV11-1 to TRBJ2-5; TRBD2 aligns across 12 bases. The TCR originated in a woman aged 80 or older with active or convalescent COVID-19. The CDR3 loop reads CASSLRLAGVFETQYF. The CDR3 DNA sequence: TGTGCCAGCAGCTTAAGACTAGCGGGAGTTTTTGAGACCCAGTACTTC.